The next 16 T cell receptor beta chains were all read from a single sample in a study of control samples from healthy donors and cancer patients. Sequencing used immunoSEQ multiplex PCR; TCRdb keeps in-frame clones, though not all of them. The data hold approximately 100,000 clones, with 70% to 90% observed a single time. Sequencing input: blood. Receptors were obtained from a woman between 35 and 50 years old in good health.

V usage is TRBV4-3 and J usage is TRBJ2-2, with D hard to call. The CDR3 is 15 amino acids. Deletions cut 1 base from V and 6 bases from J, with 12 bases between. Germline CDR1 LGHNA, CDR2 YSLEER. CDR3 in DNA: TGCGCCAGCAGCCAAGTTAAGGCCCTGGCCGGGGAGCTGTTTTTT. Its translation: CASSQVKALAGELFF.

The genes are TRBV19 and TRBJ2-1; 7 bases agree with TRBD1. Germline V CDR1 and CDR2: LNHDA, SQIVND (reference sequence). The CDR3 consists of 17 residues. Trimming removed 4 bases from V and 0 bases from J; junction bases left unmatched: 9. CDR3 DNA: TGTGCCAGTAGTAAGTCCCAGGGGGATTCCTCCTACAATGAGCAGTTCTTC. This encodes CASSKSQGDSSYNEQFF.

DNA of the CDR3: TGTGCCAGCAGTGACAGGGATAACCTGTATAGCAATCAGCCCCAGCATTTT. Translation: CASSDRDNLYSNQPQHF. The J gene is TRBJ1-5, the V gene TRBV6-1; maybe TRBD1 (5 bases). The CDR3 is made up of 17 amino acids. Germline CDR1 MNHNS, CDR2 SASEGT. V was pared by 3 bases and J by 0 bases, with 15 bases between.

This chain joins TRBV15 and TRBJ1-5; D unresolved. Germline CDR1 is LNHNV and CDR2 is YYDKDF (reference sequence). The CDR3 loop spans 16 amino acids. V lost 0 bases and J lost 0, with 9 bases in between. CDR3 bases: TGTGCCACCAGCAGAGATCGGGGAATTAGCAATCAGCCCCAGCATTTT. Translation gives CATSRDRGISNQPQHF. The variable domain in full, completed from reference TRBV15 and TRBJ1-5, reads DAMVIQNPRYQVTQFGKPVTLSCSQTLNHNVMYWYQQKSSQAPKLLFHYYDKDFNNEADTPDNFQSRRPNTSFCFLDIRSPGLGDTAMYLCATSRDRGISNQPQHFGDGTRLSIL.

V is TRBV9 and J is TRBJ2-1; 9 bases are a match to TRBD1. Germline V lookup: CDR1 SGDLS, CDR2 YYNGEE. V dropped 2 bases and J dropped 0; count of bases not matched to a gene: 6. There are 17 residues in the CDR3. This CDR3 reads CASSVNRGRSSYNEQFF. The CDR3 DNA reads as TGTGCCAGCAGCGTTAACAGGGGGCGTTCCTCCTACAATGAGCAGTTCTTC. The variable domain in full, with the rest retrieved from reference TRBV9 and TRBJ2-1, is DSGVTQTPKHLITATGQRVTLRCSPRSGDLSVYWYQQSLDQGLQFLIQYYNGEERAKGNILERFSAQQFPDLHSELNLSSLELGDSALYFCASSVNRGRSSYNEQFFGPGTRLTVL.

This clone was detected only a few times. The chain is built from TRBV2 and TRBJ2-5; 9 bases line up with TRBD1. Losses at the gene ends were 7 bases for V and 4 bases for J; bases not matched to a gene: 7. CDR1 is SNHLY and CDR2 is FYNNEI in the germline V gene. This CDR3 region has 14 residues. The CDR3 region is CASTMDRGRETQYF. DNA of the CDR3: TGTGCCAGCACTATGGACAGGGGACGAGAGACCCAGTACTTC.

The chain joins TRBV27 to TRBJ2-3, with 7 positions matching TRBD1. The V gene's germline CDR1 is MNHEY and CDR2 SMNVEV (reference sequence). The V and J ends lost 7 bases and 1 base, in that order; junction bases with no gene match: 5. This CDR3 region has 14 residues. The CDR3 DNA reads TGTGCCAGCACCCGAGACAGGGGCACAGATACGCAGTATTTT. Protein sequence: CASTRDRGTDTQYF.

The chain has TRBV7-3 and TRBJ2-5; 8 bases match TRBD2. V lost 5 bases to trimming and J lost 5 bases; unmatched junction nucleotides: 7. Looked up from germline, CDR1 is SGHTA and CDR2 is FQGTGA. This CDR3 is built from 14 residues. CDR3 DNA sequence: TGTGCCAGCAGCCTTAGCGGGGACCCGGAGACCCAGTACTTC. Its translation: CASSLSGDPETQYF. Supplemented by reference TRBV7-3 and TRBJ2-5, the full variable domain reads GAGVSQTPSNKVTEKGKYVELRCDPISGHTALYWYRQSLGQGPEFLIYFQGTGAADDSGLPNDRFFAVRPEGSVSTLKIQRTERGDSAVYLCASSLSGDPETQYFGPGTRLLVL.

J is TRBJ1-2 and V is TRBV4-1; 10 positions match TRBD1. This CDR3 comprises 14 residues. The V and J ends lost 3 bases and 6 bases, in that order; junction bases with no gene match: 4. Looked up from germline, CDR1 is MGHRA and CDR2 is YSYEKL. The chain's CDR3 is CASSQPGTGDGYTF. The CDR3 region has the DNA TGCGCCAGCAGCCAGCCCGGGACAGGGGATGGCTACACCTTC.

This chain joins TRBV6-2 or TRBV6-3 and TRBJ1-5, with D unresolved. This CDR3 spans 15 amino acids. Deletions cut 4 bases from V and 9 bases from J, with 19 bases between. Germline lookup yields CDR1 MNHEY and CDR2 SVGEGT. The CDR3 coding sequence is TGTGCCAGCAGTTCTGCTCTCGTGGGCTCGACGCCCCAGCATTTT. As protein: CASSSALVGSTPQHF.

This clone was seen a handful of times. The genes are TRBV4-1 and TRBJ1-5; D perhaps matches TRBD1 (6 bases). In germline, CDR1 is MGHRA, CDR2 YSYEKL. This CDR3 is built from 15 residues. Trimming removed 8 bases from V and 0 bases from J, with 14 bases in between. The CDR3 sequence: CASSRQAHSNQPQHF. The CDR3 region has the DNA TGCGCCAGCTCTAGACAGGCTCATAGCAATCAGCCCCAGCATTTT.

CDR3 loop: CASSPGRYRGNSPLHF. The CDR3 region has the DNA TGTGCCAGCAGCCCGGGGAGATACCGAGGGAATTCACCCCTCCACTTT. V gene TRBV13 combines with J gene TRBJ1-6, with D unclear. Looked up from germline, CDR1 is PRHDT and CDR2 is FYEKMQ (reference sequence). Trimming took 5 bases from V and 7 from J, leaving 18 bases between them. This CDR3 contains 16 residues.

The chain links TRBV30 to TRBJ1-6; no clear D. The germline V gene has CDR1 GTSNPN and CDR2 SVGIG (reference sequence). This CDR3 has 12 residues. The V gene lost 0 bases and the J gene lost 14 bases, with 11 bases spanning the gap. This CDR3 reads CAWSVIPTALHF. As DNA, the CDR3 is TGTGCCTGGAGTGTAATCCCAACGGCCCTCCACTTT.

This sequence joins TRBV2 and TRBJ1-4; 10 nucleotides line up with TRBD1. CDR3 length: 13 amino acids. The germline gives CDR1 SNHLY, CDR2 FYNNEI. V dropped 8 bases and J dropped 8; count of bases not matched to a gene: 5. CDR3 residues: CASSGTGVEKLFF. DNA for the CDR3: TGTGCCAGCTCCGGGACAGGGGTCGAAAAACTGTTTTTT.

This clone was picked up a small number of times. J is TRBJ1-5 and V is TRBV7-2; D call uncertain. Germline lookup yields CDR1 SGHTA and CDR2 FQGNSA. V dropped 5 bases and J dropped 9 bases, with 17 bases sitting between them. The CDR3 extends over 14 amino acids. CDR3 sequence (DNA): TGTGCCAGCAGCGCCGGTGAAATCCTAGGGCCCCAGCATTTT. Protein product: CASSAGEILGPQHF.

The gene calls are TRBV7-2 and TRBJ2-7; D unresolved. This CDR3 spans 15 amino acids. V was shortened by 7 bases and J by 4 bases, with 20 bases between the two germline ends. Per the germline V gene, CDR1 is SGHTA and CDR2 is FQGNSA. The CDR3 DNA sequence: TGTGCCAGCACCTTGGAGACCGGCGGTTCGTACGAGCAGTACTTC. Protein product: CASTLETGGSYEQYF.